This record concerns one TCR beta chain sequence. Antigen: not known. V lost 3 bases to trimming and J lost 8 bases, with 19 bases between them. The CDR3 loop spans 14 amino acids. Germline loops: CDR1 GTSNPN, CDR2 SVGIG (reference sequence). The data belong to a study of OX40 agonist ivuxolimab in advanced cancers. Study details: The study treated patients with ivuxolimab, an agonistic anti-OX40 (CD134) antibody. One hepatocellular carcinoma and a couple of cutaneous melanoma patients partially responded. Whole-study findings and limits: At doses 0.1 to 3.0 mg/kg, CD4+ and CD8+ clones expanded.

Peripheral blood came from all dose cohorts at three timepoints. Data came from immunoSEQ multiplex PCR; TCRdb stores just in-frame clones and leaves some out. The sample records around 45,000 clones, over 60% being singletons. J is TRBJ1-2 and V is TRBV30; D is ambiguous. This specimen consisted of CD4+ or CD8+ T cells sorted from blood, obtained in a trial of the OX40 agonist ivuxolimab. The clonotype comes from an adult with an advanced solid tumor such as melanoma, head and neck, liver or kidney cancer. The CDR3 DNA reads TGTGCCTGGAGCGGAGCCCCGGAGGGAGGAGGCTACACCTTC. Translating gives CAWSGAPEGGGYTF.